This passage covers 20 T cell receptor beta chains from one sample sequenced in a study of blood T cell repertoires in COVID-19. TCRdb keeps only in-frame clones here, not all; method: immunoSEQ multiplex PCR. The sample has about 200,000 clones; approximately 80% are singletons. Sequenced material: peripheral blood. The receptor set was obtained from a human donor with acute or convalescent COVID-19. The donor label of this sample is uncertain.

The chain combines TRBV10-3 with TRBJ1-1; the match to TRBD1 covers 11 bases. Unmatched junction bases numbered 9, after V lost 11 bases and J lost 4 bases. Per germline, CDR1 ENHRY and CDR2 SYGVKD. CDR3 length: 14 amino acids. Here the CDR3 DNA reads TGTGCCGTTCAATCCGGGACAGGGGGCACTGAAGCTTTCTTT. This encodes CAVQSGTGGTEAFF.

The V and J genes are TRBV7-2 and TRBJ1-1; weak D call: TRBD1 (5 bases). The CDR3 length is 15 residues. Trimming pared 1 base from V and 6 bases from J, leaving 15 bases between. Germline V CDR1 and CDR2: SGHTA, FQGNSA. DNA for the CDR3: TGTGCCAGCAGCTTAGGGGCAGGGATAATTGCTGAAGCTTTCTTT. It translates to CASSLGAGIIAEAFF.

The chain is built from TRBV15 and TRBJ1-6; D gene ambiguous. The CDR3 totals 16 residues. Germline CDR1 and CDR2: LNHNV and YYDKDF (reference sequence). The V gene lost 1 base and the J gene lost 7 bases, with 14 bases spanning the gap. CDR3 protein: CATSRGPGSRNSPLHF. In DNA form, the CDR3 reads TGTGCCACCAGCAGAGGTCCGGGGTCGAGGAATTCACCCCTCCACTTT.

V usage is TRBV14 and J usage is TRBJ2-2, with 7 bases fitting TRBD1. J lost 0 bases, V lost 4 bases, and 2 bases had no gene match. Germline loops: CDR1 SGHDN, CDR2 FVKESK. This CDR3 contains 15 residues. CDR3 sequence: CASSPGQTNTGELFF. For the CDR3, the DNA is TGTGCCAGCAGCCCGGGACAGACGAACACCGGGGAGCTGTTTTTT.

V gene TRBV9 combines with J gene TRBJ1-1, with unresolved D. Germline V gene lookup returns CDR1 SGDLS and CDR2 YYNGEE. Trimming took off 3 bases at V and 4 bases at J, with 13 bases between the two ends. CDR3 length: 14 residues. CDR3 nucleotides: TGTGCCAGCAGCGCCGGCAGGAGGCTCACTGAAGCTTTCTTT. It encodes CASSAGRRLTEAFF.

V gene TRBV10-1 combines with J gene TRBJ2-7; tentatively, D is TRBD1 (6 bases). Germline V CDR1 and CDR2: WNHNN, SYGVQD (reference sequence). The V gene lost 6 bases and the J gene lost 8 bases, with 20 bases spanning the gap. This CDR3 region has 14 residues. The DNA for the CDR3 is TGCGCCAGCAGCCCCGGGACAAAGAATTCTCAGCAGTACTTC. Translating gives CASSPGTKNSQQYF.

This clone was counted only a few times. V usage is TRBV28 and J usage is TRBJ2-7; D remains unclear. V gave up 0 bases and J gave up 7 bases, with 10 bases separating them. The germline V gene has CDR1 MDHEN and CDR2 SYDVKM. This CDR3 has 13 amino acids. The CDR3 DNA reads as TGTGCCAGCAGTTTATGGGCACCGTGGGAGCAGTACTTC. It translates to CASSLWAPWEQYF.

The chain is built from TRBV6-2 or TRBV6-3 and TRBJ1-1; weak D call: TRBD1 (6 bases). Trimming shortened V by 4 bases and J by 0 bases, and 18 bases separated the two germline ends. The CDR3 consists of 17 residues. Germline V lookup: CDR1 MNHEY, CDR2 SVGEGT. CDR3: CASSSEQGKTMNTEAFF. The CDR3 nucleotides read TGTGCCAGCAGTTCAGAACAGGGAAAGACTATGAACACTGAAGCTTTCTTT.

This clone was picked up one time. The V gene is TRBV7-4, the J gene TRBJ1-6; 8 bases agree with TRBD1. J lost 4 bases, V lost 5 bases, and 10 bases had no gene match. CDR1 SGHVT and CDR2 SQSDAQ come from the germline V gene. This CDR3 region has 17 residues. CDR3 protein: CASSQGGQEHYNSPLHF. Here the CDR3 DNA reads TGTGCCAGCAGCCAGGGGGGACAGGAGCATTATAATTCACCCCTCCACTTT.

The rearrangement links TRBV6-6 to TRBJ2-5; D ambiguous. The V end lost 6 bases, the J end lost 1 base, and 9 bases lay between the germline ends. The CDR3 spans 13 residues. Germline loops: CDR1 MNHNY, CDR2 SVGAGI (reference sequence). CDR3 protein: CASSSGSQETQYF. The CDR3 nucleotides are TGTGCCAGCAGCTCCGGGTCCCAAGAGACCCAGTACTTC.

The V gene is TRBV5-1, the J gene TRBJ1-2; 9 bases match TRBD1. This CDR3 has 17 amino acids. CDR1 and CDR2 (germline): SGHRS, YFSETQ. After removal of 4 bases from V and 0 bases from J, the junction contained 10 bases not matched to a gene. The CDR3 protein is CASSQDRGGLANYGYTF. The CDR3, as DNA: TGCGCCAGCAGCCAGGACAGGGGAGGGCTAGCTAACTATGGCTACACCTTC.

This chain links TRBV27 with TRBJ2-6; D possibly corresponds to TRBD2 (6 bases). The germline V gene encodes CDR1 MNHEY and CDR2 SMNVEV (reference sequence). Trimming removed 8 bases at V and 0 bases at J, with 11 bases between. The CDR3 contains 15 residues. CDR3 loop: CASAGLSSGANVLTF. The CDR3 region has the DNA TGTGCCAGCGCCGGACTATCCTCTGGGGCCAACGTCCTGACTTTC.

This chain joins TRBV4-2 and TRBJ2-4; 11 bases line up with TRBD2. The CDR3 is 21 amino acids. V lost 3 bases to trimming and J lost 0 bases; unmatched junction nucleotides: 16. From germline, CDR1 is LGHNA and CDR2 YNFKEQ. CDR3 sequence reads: CASSQAVSGLADNLAKNIQYF. As DNA, the CDR3 is TGTGCCAGCAGCCAGGCGGTATCGGGACTAGCGGATAACTTAGCCAAAAACATTCAGTACTTC.

This clone was counted once. This chain connects TRBV7-2 to TRBJ1-1, with 8 bases aligning to TRBD1. The J segment lost 6 bases and the V segment lost 5 bases, leaving 5 bases of the junction unmatched. Per germline, CDR1 SGHTA and CDR2 FQGNSA. The CDR3 spans 13 residues. CDR3 in amino acids: CASSTLDRAEAFF. The CDR3 DNA reads as TGTGCCAGCAGCACCTTGGACAGGGCTGAAGCTTTCTTT.

This clone was found many times. The chain carries TRBV7-2 and TRBJ2-7, with D unclear. Trimming removed 4 bases from V and 4 bases from J, with 11 bases in between. Germline CDR1 is SGHTA and CDR2 is FQGNSA. This CDR3 is 13 amino acids long. CDR3 bases: TGTGCCAGCAGCTCCCCTAACGGGTACGAGCAGTACTTC. Its translation is CASSSPNGYEQYF.

This clone was counted a few times. V is TRBV7-9 and J is TRBJ1-2; perhaps TRBD1 as D (6 bases). Germline V gene sequence: CDR1 SEHNR, CDR2 FQNEAQ (reference sequence). V was shortened by 6 bases and J by 6 bases, with 14 bases between the two germline ends. The CDR3 runs 13 residues. DNA of the CDR3: TGTGCCAGCAGTCAGCAGGGGCTCGATGGCTACACCTTC. This encodes CASSQQGLDGYTF.

The chain links TRBV5-4 to TRBJ1-1; a weak D match, TRBD1 (6 bases). Trimming removed 5 bases at V and 1 base at J, with 15 bases between. The length of the CDR3 is 15 residues. Germline CDR1 SGHNT, CDR2 YYREEE (reference sequence). The CDR3 nucleotides read TGTGCCAGCAGTTACGTCCCGGGACAGAACACTGAAGCTTTCTTT. Its translation is CASSYVPGQNTEAFF. Combining the CDR3 with reference TRBV5-4 and TRBJ1-1 gives the whole variable domain ETGVTQSPTHLIKTRGQQVTLRCSSQSGHNTVSWYQQALGQGPQFIFQYYREEENGRGNFPPRFSGLQFPNYSSELNVNALELDDSALYLCASSYVPGQNTEAFFGQGTRLTVV.

The table lists this clone with a count of one. V usage is TRBV12-5 and J usage is TRBJ2-7; D call uncertain. Trimming took 6 bases from V and 6 from J, leaving 9 bases between them. Germline CDR1 is LGHNT and CDR2 is FRNRAP. The CDR3 consists of 11 residues. CDR3 DNA sequence: TGTGCTAGTGGATCGTCCGGCGAGCAGTACTTC. It translates to CASGSSGEQYF.

V and J are TRBV10-3 and TRBJ2-2, with 9 bases matching TRBD1. The length of the CDR3 is 18 residues. Germline V gene data show CDR1 as ENHRY and CDR2 as SYGVKD. Trimming removed 3 bases from V and 6 bases from J; junction bases left unmatched: 14. CDR3 DNA sequence: TGTGCCATCAGTGAACGGGACAGGGCGGGGCCGAAGTCCGGGGAGCTGTTTTTT. This codes for CAISERDRAGPKSGELFF.

The genes are TRBV5-1 and TRBJ1-5; the D gene is possibly TRBD1 (5 bases). The ends were cut back, 0 bases at V and 6 bases at J, with 16 bases in the middle. This CDR3 has 16 amino acids. CDR1 SGHRS and CDR2 YFSETQ come from the germline V gene. The CDR3 DNA reads as TGCGCCAGCAGCTTGGACGCCCGTGGGGCAGGTCAGCCCCAGCATTTT. This gives the protein CASSLDARGAGQPQHF.